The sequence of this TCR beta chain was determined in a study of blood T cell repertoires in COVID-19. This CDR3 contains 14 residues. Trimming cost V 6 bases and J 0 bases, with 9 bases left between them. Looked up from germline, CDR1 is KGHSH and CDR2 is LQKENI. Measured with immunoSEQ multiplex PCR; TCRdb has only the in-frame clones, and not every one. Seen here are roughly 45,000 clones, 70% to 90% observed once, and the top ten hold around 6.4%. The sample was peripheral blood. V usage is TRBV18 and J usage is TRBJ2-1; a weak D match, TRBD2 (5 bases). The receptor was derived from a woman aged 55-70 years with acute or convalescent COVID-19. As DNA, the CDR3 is TGTGCCAGCTCCCCGGGAAGCTCCTACAATGAGCAGTTCTTC. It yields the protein CASSPGSSYNEQFF. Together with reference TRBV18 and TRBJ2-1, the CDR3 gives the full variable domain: NAGVMQNPRHLVRRRGQEARLRCSPMKGHSHVYWYRQLPEEGLKFMVYLQKENIIDESGMPKERFSAEFPKEGPSILRIQQVVRGDSAAYFCASSPGSSYNEQFFGPGTRLTVL.